These T cell receptor beta chains were read from a single sample in a study of blood T cell repertoires in COVID-19. Generated by immunoSEQ multiplex PCR, the TCRdb table keeps only in-frame clones and is missing some. The repertoire holds about 280,000 clones, with 65% to 90% as singletons. Sequencing input: peripheral blood. The receptors derive from a man aged 50 to 60 with active or convalescent COVID-19. Both conserved end residues are trimmed from each CDR3. Expanded clones are given a class, and other clones once, few, many or no size at all.

clone_size	j_call	v_call	cdr3_aa
NA	TRBJ1-1	TRBV28	AINRPGLNTEAF
NA	TRBJ1-1	TRBV27	ASRNDLNTEAF
NA	TRBJ1-5	TRBV4-1	ASSQEGAGAFQPQH
NA	TRBJ2-1	TRBV2	ASSPRRLILSLDNEQF
once	TRBJ1-3	TRBV18	ASSPPGRTGNTIY
NA	TRBJ1-1	TRBV7-2	ASSRDRGNTEAF
NA	TRBJ1-4	TRBV5-8	ASSFRDREEKLF
NA	TRBJ1-5	TRBV18	ASSPGSRNQPQH
NA	TRBJ2-2	TRBV5-1	ASSIQGNTGELF
NA	TRBJ2-6	TRBV5-1	ASSFPVSGANVLT
NA	TRBJ2-5	TRBV11-3	ASSLGLAGGRETQY
NA	TRBJ2-2	TRBV4-2	ASSADLNTGELF
NA	TRBJ2-2	TRBV28	ASSLGQGSTGELF
NA	TRBJ1-3	TRBV3-1/TRBV3-2	ASSQVPGSSGNTIY
NA	TRBJ1-3	TRBV7-6	ASSLAGRDSGNTIY
NA	TRBJ2-1	TRBV20-1	SVPRGEQF